The clone carrying this T cell receptor (beta chain) was detected once. Its target is not known. This sample was taken from a study of T cell responses to AZD1222 COVID-19 vaccine. Generated by immunoSEQ multiplex PCR, the TCRdb table keeps only in-frame clones and is missing some. The sample holds more than 100,000 clones, 88% seen once. CDR3 size: 15 residues. V lost 2 bases and J lost 1, with 11 bases in between. The germline V gene has CDR1 LNHDA and CDR2 SQIVND (reference sequence). Study-wide results and limits: Spike-specific TCR breadth rose after two AZD1222 doses, and depth rose as well. Variant regions that are unmutated are reportedly the target of nearly half of spike-specific TCRs.

V gene TRBV19 combines with J gene TRBJ2-5; possible D gene TRBD1, 5 bases. Sequencing was performed on peripheral blood, taken on day 0 of AZD1222 vaccination. The receptor was derived from an adult in good health. CDR3 in amino acids: CASSISGQFQETQYF. CDR3 DNA: TGTGCCAGTAGTATATCCGGACAATTCCAAGAGACCCAGTACTTC.